The TCR beta chain described here comes from a study of T cell responses to AZD1222 COVID-19 vaccine. Germline values: CDR1 SGHVS, CDR2 FQNEAQ. V shed 0 bases, J shed 4 bases, and the junction held 9 bases outside the gene matches. The CDR3 length is 17 residues. Study-wide findings and caveats: Recipients of two AZD1222 doses showed rising Spike-specific TCR breadth and depth. Among vaccine-associated CD4 TCRs, coverage spanned spike, with dominance at 160-218 and 743-854. Clonal diversity may have been underestimated in mostly white British donors.

Here immunoSEQ multiplex PCR was the method, and the copy in TCRdb shows in-frame clones only, minus some. This table has around 67,000 clones, 80% to 90% appearing once. A word on this clone: Its antigen is undetermined.

The receptor was derived from an adult who received the AZD1222 COVID-19 vaccine. The chain has TRBV7-8 and TRBJ2-5, with 9 positions matching TRBD2. This specimen was peripheral blood, taken 28 days after the second AZD1222 dose. The CDR3 here is CASSLAAGGPLGETQYF. CDR3 DNA: TGTGCCAGCAGCTTAGCCGCGGGGGGGCCTTTGGGAGAGACCCAGTACTTC.